The 31 T cell receptor beta chains below come from one sample, sequenced in a study of blood T cell repertoires in COVID-19. Using immunoSEQ multiplex PCR, the repertoire was profiled, and TCRdb retains in-frame clones only, with some absent. The data show roughly 240,000 clones, about 82% seen once. The sequencing sample was made of PBMCs or T cells enriched from blood (not recorded which). All receptors come from a woman between 50 and 59 years old who had recovered from COVID-19.

The V and J genes are TRBV6-4 and TRBJ1-6; tentatively, D is TRBD1 (5 bases). The CDR3 totals 15 residues. Trimming took 6 bases from V and 5 from J, leaving 14 bases between them. The V gene's germline CDR1 is MRHNA and CDR2 SNTAGT. The CDR3: CASRRQRPDNSPLHF. DNA for the CDR3: TGTGCCAGCAGGAGACAGCGCCCTGATAATTCACCCCTCCACTTT.

The CDR3 DNA reads as TGTGCCAGCAGCCGCCGACAGGGTGCTAACTATGGCTACACCTTC. Its translation is CASSRRQGANYGYTF. The rearrangement uses TRBV14 and TRBJ1-2; 7 bases map to TRBD1. The germline V gene encodes CDR1 SGHDN and CDR2 FVKESK. The CDR3 length is 15 residues. V shed 4 bases, J shed 0 bases, and the junction held 5 bases outside the gene matches.

This clone was seen more than once but under ten times. The rearrangement joins TRBV7-6 to TRBJ1-6, with D perhaps matching TRBD1 (5 bases). This CDR3 is built from 15 residues. The germline V and J ends were trimmed by 4 bases and 0 bases, with 7 bases remaining between them. From germline, CDR1 is SGHVS and CDR2 FNYEAQ. CDR3 loop: CASSYDSSYNSPLHF. As DNA, the CDR3 is TGTGCCAGCAGCTACGACAGCTCCTATAATTCACCCCTCCACTTT.

The V and J genes are TRBV3-1 (or the pseudogene TRBV3-2) and TRBJ2-2; TRBD1 matches at 10 bases. Germline assignment: CDR1 LGHDT and CDR2 YNNKEL (reference sequence). Unmatched junction bases numbered 5, after V lost 2 bases and J lost 2 bases. This CDR3 region has 17 residues. DNA of the CDR3: TGTGCCAGCAGCCAACCCGGGACAGGGGCCAACACCGGGGAGCTGTTTTTT. It translates to CASSQPGTGANTGELFF.

A word on this clone: Different DNA sequences within this sample yield the same CDR3. The chain joins TRBV7-9 to TRBJ1-4, with 7 bases matching TRBD1. Looked up from germline, CDR1 is SEHNR and CDR2 is FQNEAQ (reference sequence). V lost 1 base and J lost 8; bases outside the gene matches: 4. This CDR3 has 14 amino acids. Here the CDR3 DNA reads TGTGCCAGCAGCTTAGGGACAGGCGGCGAAAAACTGTTTTTT. It translates to CASSLGTGGEKLFF.

The J gene is TRBJ2-5, the V gene TRBV18; 9 nucleotides agree with TRBD1. CDR1 and CDR2 from the germline V gene are KGHSH and LQKENI. The ends lost 0 bases at V and 5 bases at J; junction bases unmatched: 13. The CDR3 extends over 18 amino acids. CDR3 in amino acids: CASSPPARVRDRDETQYF. CDR3 nucleotide sequence: TGTGCCAGCTCACCACCGGCTCGAGTCAGGGACAGGGACGAGACCCAGTACTTC.

This clone was recorded once. V and J are TRBV19 and TRBJ2-5; the D gene is possibly TRBD2 (5 bases). V lost 1 base and J lost 0, with 12 bases in between. CDR1 and CDR2 from the germline V gene are LNHDA and SQIVND (reference sequence). CDR3 length: 16 amino acids. The CDR3 DNA reads TGTGCCAGTAGTATAGGTCCCACGGGGTACCAAGAGACCCAGTACTTC. Translation: CASSIGPTGYQETQYF. Filled out from reference TRBV19 and TRBJ2-5, the complete variable domain reads DGGITQSPKYLFRKEGQNVTLSCEQNLNHDAMYWYRQDPGQGLRLIYYSQIVNDFQKGDIAEGYSVSREKKESFPLTVTSAQKNPTAFYLCASSIGPTGYQETQYFGPGTRLLVL.

This sequence joins TRBV28 and TRBJ1-4; D is unresolved. CDR1 is MDHEN, CDR2 SYDVKM, per germline. The germline V and J ends were trimmed by 6 bases and 10 bases, with 18 bases remaining between them. The CDR3 is 14 amino acids. This CDR3 is CASRADTGIGKLFF. The CDR3, as DNA: TGTGCCAGCAGGGCAGACACGGGAATTGGAAAACTGTTTTTT. The whole variable domain, filled in from reference TRBV28 and TRBJ1-4, reads DVKVTQSSRYLVKRTGEKVFLECVQDMDHENMFWYRQDPGLGLRLIYFSYDVKMKEKGDIPEGYSVSREKKERFSLILESASTNQTSMYLCASRADTGIGKLFFGSGTQLSVL.

The rearrangement links TRBV11-1 to TRBJ2-1; D perhaps matches TRBD1 (5 bases). This CDR3 contains 13 residues. Trimming took 5 bases from V and 9 from J, leaving 14 bases between them. The germline V gene encodes CDR1 SGHAT and CDR2 FQDESV (reference sequence). The CDR3 coding sequence is TGTGCCAGCAGCGTAGACAGCCCCGGTGAGCAGTTCTTC. Its translation is CASSVDSPGEQFF.

The chain carries TRBV5-1 and TRBJ2-3; D might be TRBD2 (6 bases). There are 15 residues in the CDR3. Looked up from germline, CDR1 is SGHRS and CDR2 is YFSETQ. Between the trimmed V and J ends, which lost 4 bases and 3 bases, there was a span of 15 bases. CDR3 amino acids: CASSAGTGETDTQYF. Written as DNA, the CDR3 is TGCGCCAGCAGCGCCGGGACGGGGGAGACAGATACGCAGTATTTT.

V is TRBV28 and J is TRBJ1-2; 9 nucleotides match TRBD1. The CDR3 spans 17 residues. J gave up 8 bases and V 1 base, and 14 bases lay outside the gene matches. Germline CDR1 and CDR2: MDHEN and SYDVKM. In DNA form, the CDR3 reads TGTGCCAGCAGTTTATCCGGGACAGGGTCGTCCGGGCGGGGCTACACCTTC. Protein: CASSLSGTGSSGRGYTF.

The chain is built from TRBV5-4 and TRBJ2-5; 7 bases align to TRBD2. With 0 bases clipped from V and 4 bases from J, the junction kept 9 bases outside the gene matches. The CDR3 has 16 residues. Germline assignment: CDR1 SGHNT and CDR2 YYREEE (reference sequence). CDR3 DNA sequence: TGTGCCAGCAGCTTGGTTCTAGCGGCGGGTGGAGAGACCCAGTACTTC. Translated: CASSLVLAAGGETQYF.

The chain carries TRBV2 and TRBJ1-2; 9 bases are shared with TRBD1. The CDR3 sequence is 13 residues long. The germline V gene has CDR1 SNHLY and CDR2 FYNNEI. With V trimmed by 4 bases and J by 8 bases, 5 bases remained unmatched. CDR3 protein: CASSGTGVGGYTF. DNA of the CDR3: TGTGCCAGCAGTGGGACAGGGGTGGGAGGCTACACCTTC.

This rearrangement joins TRBV7-6 to TRBJ2-2, with D possibly being TRBD2 (6 bases). V gave up 3 bases and J gave up 6 bases, with 17 bases separating them. This CDR3 has 16 residues. CDR1 is SGHVS, CDR2 FNYEAQ, per germline. CDR3 amino acids: CASSLEGLNGAGELFF. CDR3 DNA sequence: TGTGCCAGCAGCTTGGAGGGACTCAACGGGGCCGGGGAGCTGTTTTTT.

The rearrangement links TRBV5-1 to TRBJ2-3; D remains unclear. Germline V gene lookup returns CDR1 SGHRS and CDR2 YFSETQ. This CDR3 contains 15 residues. The germline V and J ends were trimmed by 2 bases and 0 bases, with 10 bases remaining between them. CDR3 residues: CASSFGSLSTDTQYF. CDR3 in DNA: TGCGCCAGCAGCTTTGGCTCCTTGAGCACAGATACGCAGTATTTT. The full variable domain, in which reference TRBV5-1 and TRBJ2-3 provide the parts outside the CDR3, is KAGVTQTPRYLIKTRGQQVTLSCSPISGHRSVSWYQQTPGQGLQFLFEYFSETQRNKGNFPGRFSGRQFSNSRSEMNVSTLELGDSALYLCASSFGSLSTDTQYFGPGTRLTVL.

The V gene is TRBV6-1, the J gene TRBJ1-2, with a weak D call TRBD1 (6 bases). This CDR3 region has 15 residues. Germline loops: CDR1 MNHNS, CDR2 SASEGT. The V gene lost 2 bases and the J gene lost 6 bases, with 16 bases spanning the gap. The DNA of the CDR3 is TGTGCCAGCAGTGAATCTGGCAGGGGCCAGGATGGCTACACCTTC. This translates into CASSESGRGQDGYTF.

In this sample, this clone turned up once. This sequence joins TRBV6-1 and TRBJ1-3; D is unclear. CDR3 size: 17 residues. Germline V gene lookup returns CDR1 MNHNS and CDR2 SASEGT. The ends were cut back, 3 bases at V and 0 bases at J, with 15 bases in the middle. CDR3 residues: CASSERGRHFSGNTIYF. The DNA of the CDR3 is TGTGCCAGCAGTGAGAGAGGGAGACATTTCTCTGGAAACACCATATATTTT.

The chain employs TRBV14 and TRBJ1-1; D is ambiguous. Deletions cut 1 base from V and 6 bases from J, with 15 bases between. This CDR3 is 15 amino acids long. The germline CDR1 and CDR2 sequences are SGHDN and FVKESK. The DNA of the CDR3 is TGTGCCAGCAGCCAAGTAGCGGGCGCCATAGCTGAAGCTTTCTTT. Its translation: CASSQVAGAIAEAFF. Full variable domain (rest looked up from reference TRBV14 and TRBJ1-1): EAGVTQFPSHSVIEKGQTVTLRCDPISGHDNLYWYRRVMGKEIKFLLHFVKESKQDESGMPNNRFLAERTGGTYSTLKVQPAELEDSGVYFCASSQVAGAIAEAFFGQGTRLTVV.

This chain connects TRBV28 to TRBJ2-2; D is ambiguous. Looked up from germline, CDR1 is MDHEN and CDR2 is SYDVKM. This CDR3 has 15 residues. V dropped 5 bases and J dropped 0 bases, with 10 bases sitting between them. DNA for the CDR3: TGTGCCAGCAGTCCCCACACCCCGAACACCGGGGAGCTGTTTTTT. It encodes CASSPHTPNTGELFF.

This clone has a single count. This chain joins TRBV7-8 and TRBJ1-3; possibly TRBD1 for D (6 bases). Germline loops: CDR1 SGHVS, CDR2 FQNEAQ. The CDR3 is 16 residues long. V lost 4 bases and J 0 bases, leaving 13 bases between the germline ends. The CDR3 reads CASSWYTGSSGNTIYF. CDR3 nucleotide sequence: TGTGCCAGCAGCTGGTACACAGGGTCCTCTGGAAACACCATATATTTT.

V and J are TRBV4-3 and TRBJ1-1; no definite D call. V gave up 0 bases and J gave up 2 bases, with 16 bases separating them. Germline V gene data show CDR1 as LGHNA and CDR2 as YSLEER. The CDR3 is 17 amino acids. DNA of the CDR3: TGCGCCAGCAGCCAAGACCCCCCAACATATAAAAACACTGAAGCTTTCTTT. It codes for CASSQDPPTYKNTEAFF.

This rearrangement joins TRBV10-1 to TRBJ2-1, with TRBD1 identical over 7 bases. The CDR3 covers 16 residues. Germline trimming cut 3 bases from V and 3 bases from J; bases unmatched to any gene: 8. Germline-derived CDR1 and CDR2 are WNHNN and SYGVQD (reference sequence). The DNA of the CDR3 is TGCGCCAGCAGTGATCTGGCGCAGGGGGACTACAATGAGCAGTTCTTC. Translating gives CASSDLAQGDYNEQFF.

The gene calls are TRBV4-3 and TRBJ2-1; 11 positions agree with TRBD1. Germline V gene sequence: CDR1 LGHNA, CDR2 YSLEER. After removal of 1 base from V and 11 bases from J, the junction contained 10 bases not matched to a gene. The CDR3 extends over 16 amino acids. CDR3 sequence (DNA): TGCGCCAGCAGCCAAGCCGGACAGGGGGCACAAAGGCAGCAGTTCTTC. Protein sequence: CASSQAGQGAQRQQFF.

The rearrangement joins TRBV2 to TRBJ2-5; TRBD1 matches 8 bases. The CDR3 runs to 16 residues. The germline V gene encodes CDR1 SNHLY and CDR2 FYNNEI. V shed 6 bases and J 4 bases; nucleotides not matched to a gene: 13. The chain's CDR3 is CASSHRRTGQGETQYF. The CDR3 nucleotides read TGTGCCAGCAGCCACCGAAGGACAGGGCAGGGAGAGACCCAGTACTTC.

CDR3 residues: CASSLELAGQPRYF. CDR3 nucleotide sequence: TGTGCCAGCAGCTTAGAACTAGCGGGACAGCCCCGGTACTTC. V usage is TRBV11-2 and J usage is TRBJ2-7; 10 bases agree with TRBD2. With 0 bases clipped from V and 12 bases from J, the junction kept 8 bases outside the gene matches. This CDR3 contains 14 residues. Germline lookup yields CDR1 SGHAT and CDR2 FQNNGV.

This chain uses TRBV5-4 with TRBJ2-1; TRBD2 is a possible D gene (6 bases). Germline V gene sequence: CDR1 SGHNT, CDR2 YYREEE (reference sequence). V lost 5 bases, J lost 7 bases, and 19 bases lay in between. CDR3 length equals 15 residues. The CDR3 coding sequence is TGTGCCAGCAGGCTGGCTGGGGGAGGAGGGAATGAGCAGTTCTTC. Translating gives CASRLAGGGGNEQFF.

The J gene is TRBJ2-1, the V gene TRBV4-3, with 9 bases aligning to TRBD1. The CDR3 runs 19 residues. Germline values: CDR1 LGHNA, CDR2 YSLEER. V shed 0 bases, J shed 0 bases, and the junction held 9 bases outside the gene matches. The CDR3 reads CASSQDSGQGFGSYNEQFF. In DNA, the CDR3 is TGCGCCAGCAGCCAAGATTCTGGACAGGGGTTCGGCTCCTACAATGAGCAGTTCTTC.

CDR3 amino acids: CASSFVRDRGRGYTF. CDR3 DNA: TGTGCCAGCAGCTTCGTCCGGGACAGGGGGCGTGGCTACACCTTC. This chain joins TRBV5-4 and TRBJ1-2; 12 positions agree with TRBD1. CDR3 length: 15 residues. Germline V gives CDR1 SGHNT, CDR2 YYREEE (reference sequence). The junction had 6 bases not matched to a gene; V was cut back by 2 bases and J by 7 bases.

J is TRBJ2-1 and V is TRBV27, with TRBD1 as a possible D gene (5 bases). Trimming stripped 4 bases from V and 9 bases from J, with 19 bases between. The CDR3 is 15 residues long. Germline V CDR1 and CDR2: MNHEY, SMNVEV (reference sequence). The CDR3 DNA follows: TGTGCCAGCAGTTCGTGGTTGGAAAGGGGAAGTGAGCAGTTCTTC. Amino acids: CASSSWLERGSEQFF.

The chain links TRBV6-6 to TRBJ2-3, with D tentatively TRBD1 (5 bases). The CDR3 extends over 17 amino acids. Trimming pared 5 bases from V and 2 bases from J, leaving 20 bases between. The germline CDR1 and CDR2 sequences are MNHNY and SVGAGI (reference sequence). CDR3 sequence: CASSLRTLQGTTDTQYF. The CDR3 DNA is TGTGCCAGCAGTCTCCGGACACTCCAGGGAACCACAGATACGCAGTATTTT.

This rearrangement joins TRBV7-8 to TRBJ2-3; D might be TRBD2 (5 bases). Trimming took off 2 bases at V and 7 bases at J, with 16 bases between the two ends. Looked up from germline, CDR1 is SGHVS and CDR2 is FQNEAQ. This CDR3 contains 15 residues. The DNA for the CDR3 is TGTGCCAGCAGCTTAATTGAGGTAGCGCGGCATACGCAGTATTTT. This gives the protein CASSLIEVARHTQYF.